This T cell receptor beta chain was sequenced in a study of identical twins (dated by TCRdb to 2016 to 2017). Study-level background: To test whether fetal clonotypes persist, the study used deep sequencing on TCR alpha and beta repertoires from monozygotic twins, unrelated adults of various ages, and cord blood. To rule out contamination, replicate twin experiments were performed at different times with different library preparation protocols. Paper-wide results and their limitations: In monozygotic twins, recombination models systematically underestimated out-of-frame TCR alpha sharing, but the models matched the sharing seen between unrelated individuals. The excess sharing between twins in beta out-of-frame sequences was weaker because fewer shared sequences reduced the signal-to-noise ratio. Invariant T cells such as MAIT and iNKT could partly confound zero-insertion analyses, although diverse VJ usage argued against such confounding for most clonotypes. Compared with coincidental sharing between unrelated individuals, out-of-frame TCR alpha sequences shared between twins showed an excess of sequences with low generation probability. Abundant cord blood beta clonotypes carried fewer insertions; young adult naive repertoires showed a weaker similar trend, while memory repertoires showed none. Because the same donors could not be followed over many years, the conclusions relied on cross-sectional statistical analysis.

Every donor in the study was a healthy Caucasian. The twin cohort comprised three pairs of female monozygotic twins, all aged roughly 18 to 29 years. Positive isolation kits from Invitrogen were used to isolate the CD4+ and CD8+ T cell populations. Spanning cysteine to phenylalanine, the CDR3 consists of 15 amino acids. The entry retains the CDR3 DNA only, 45 bases that are in frame from base 1. V is shortened by 0 bases, J by 5 bases, and the region joining them spans 13 bases. CDR1 and CDR2, per the germline V gene (reference sequence), are SEHNR and FQNEAQ. A remark on this clonotype: The target of this receptor is not known. No much larger clonotype is one base removed from it; base qualities were not supplied.

Receptors were amplified or captured by 5' RACE. This sample was sequenced with an Illumina HiSeq 2000. A universal primer binding site was introduced by template switching, and a unique molecular identifier was present in the final cDNA, enabling accurate counting of TCR cDNA molecules. Specific primers in the conserved constant-segment region were used to synthesize first-strand cDNA for the TCR alpha and beta chains. To control for contamination, each cDNA library was double barcoded with a SMART-Mk sample barcode plus Illumina barcodes. TruSeq adapter sequences, together with Illumina sample barcodes, were added in two successive PCR steps. Sequencing of the TCR alpha and beta cDNA libraries was done on the Illumina HiSeq platform using custom primers. On the authors' methods: MiGEC was used to process raw reads and extract unique molecular identifiers, and MiXCR was used to find CDR3 positions. For each individual, recombination models were inferred using an EM algorithm with the repgenHMM and IGoR tools. Shared clonotype analysis was performed with the tcR package in R, normalizing sharing by the product of cloneset sizes. To study raw recombination free of thymic and clonal selection effects, out-of-frame nonproductive sequences were analyzed. TCRdb reworked the public reads: Q25 trimming with fastp, MiXCR clone assembly, productive beta chains retained. Rows with a matching CDR3 protein are joined into one entry that keeps the most common DNA and genes. TCRdb's processing, not the authors', yielded these V and J calls. The sample includes 350,000 to 600,000 distinct CDR3 sequences, with approximately 15% observed a single time. Around 0.48% of the sample belongs to the ten largest clones.

This same sample was also taken into another study, of yellow fever vaccine responses in identical twins. Looking at the second paper: The authors reported that the T cell response to vaccination in identical twins appeared partly convergent and partly personalized. Focusing on identical twins, the study followed the T cell clones that responded to the vaccine, and did so with precision.

The sample was CD4+ T cells sorted from blood. The sequence joins TRBV7-9 to TRBJ1-2; TRBD1 is perhaps the D gene, given 6 matching bases. This TCR came from a woman in her late teens or twenties in good health. The DNA sequence follows: TGTGCCAGCAGCTTAGCGGGCAGGGGAGGGTATGGCTACACCTTC. It encodes CASSLAGRGGYGYTF.